What follows describes a single TCR beta chain. Its antigen remains undetermined. No base quality information exists; no much larger clone differs at one position. This record comes from a study of T-cell memory formation after mild COVID-19 (dated by TCRdb to about 2021). Notes on the research overall: TCR sequence clusters from the two donors were found to be largely donor specific. Two young, previously healthy adult volunteers made up the cohort, one male and one female. In a couple of donors, T-cell clones that expanded and contracted after mild COVID-19 were followed by sequencing TCRalpha and TCRbeta repertoires longitudinally.

The reads were generated on an Illumina NovaSeq 6000. TCRalpha and TCRbeta cDNA libraries were constructed by 5'RACE with constant-segment primers, with sample barcodes and unique molecular identifiers being introduced. RNA was extracted from every sample with Trizol reagent. The libraries were amplified in two PCR steps, and the second step added a second sample barcode and Illumina TruSeq adapters. Libraries were sequenced on an Illumina NovaSeq with 2 x 150 bp paired-end reads. Per the original workflow: Demultiplexing of reads and collapsing into UMI-guided consensus sequences were performed with migec v1.2.7. With mixcr v2.1.11, UMI consensuses were aligned to TRA and TRB V and J templates and assembled into clonotypes. Clonotypes were classified as expanded or contracted when called significant by both edgeR and NoisET, with noise models trained on biological replicates. For edgeR calls, the cutoffs were a false discovery rate-adjusted p below 0.01 and a log2 fold-change threshold of 1. PCA with hierarchical clustering of max-normalized trajectories of the 1000 most abundant clonotypes was used as exploratory dynamics analysis. Separately sequenced CD4+ and CD8+ repertoires were used to assign a CD4 or CD8 phenotype to each responding clone. TCRdb redid the processing of the public reads, applying fastp at Q25 and MiXCR, and retained in-frame beta chains. Rows are combined by CDR3 protein, so each entry shows the most common genes and DNA. TCRdb's processing, not the study's, gives the V and J calls here. Within this sample are roughly 29,000 distinct CDR3 sequences, with roughly 7% of them counted one time only. The top ten clones comprise roughly 13% of the sample.

PBMCs were isolated by Ficoll-Paque density gradient centrifugation. V is trimmed back by 0 bases and J by 7 bases, and the junction contains 7 bases that no gene match accounts for. CDR1 and CDR2, looked up from the germline V gene, are SGHRS and YFSETQ. Spanning cysteine to phenylalanine, the CDR3 consists of 15 amino acids. Just CDR3 DNA is preserved here, 45 bases in frame from base 1. The investigation overall reported the following: Balanced CD4/CD8 phenotypes were observed for clones contracting from day 15 to 85, whereas a bias towards CD4+ was observed for a second wave of clones expanding from day 15 to 37. Contracting CD4+ clones were found mainly in CM and EM memory subsets, while CD8+ clones were enriched in EMRA. SARS-CoV-2 specificity was not confirmed for the second-wave clones peaking on day 37. Only a couple of mild cases were covered by the study, and larger cohorts that include severe cases with pre-infection samples were considered necessary. The detection of some responding clones in pre-infection memory suggests that pre-existing cross-reactive memory T cells joined the SARS-CoV-2 response.

The sequencing input was PBMCs or a T cell subset sorted from them (not recorded which). The rearrangement combines TRBV5-1 with TRBJ2-1; 7 nucleotides in the junction match TRBD2. This TCR was recovered from an adult woman who had mild COVID-19 (a few samples of this study predate the infection). The sample titles of this study are shuffled in the database, so cell type and time point are left out; the donor was told from shared clones. The bases read TGCGCCAGCAGCTTGGGAGGGAGGGCCGAGAATGAGCAGTTCTTC. It translates to CASSLGGRAENEQFF.